This T cell receptor beta chain was documented in a study of cytomegalovirus exposure and HLA in healthy donors. General study results and limits: Among immune exposure information, only CMV serostatus was available. The majority of TCR sequences were rare, yet some public TCRs appeared in many donors.

There were likely unrecorded immune exposures, though donors were nominally healthy when sampled. About this clone: Its specificity is not known.

PCR was performed using 60 Vbeta and 13 Jbeta primers. Original data processing: A later analysis counted 80 million or so unique TCR beta chains, around 10 million shared. Clones were read by immunoSEQ multiplex PCR, and TCRdb kept only the in-frame ones, dropping some. D and trimming come from the DNA, and the V and J calls and clone size come from that table. The sample contains about 140,000 clones, nearly 85% of which appear only once. The TCR comes from a male donor in good health and CMV-seronegative. Sample: PBMCs.

The CDR3 region is CASSYSETRAEAFF. The CDR3 nucleotides are TGTGCCAGCAGTTACTCGGAGACCCGAGCTGAAGCTTTCTTT. This chain connects TRBV6-6 to TRBJ1-1; the D is unclear. CDR1 and CDR2 (germline): MNHNY, SVGAGI (reference sequence). The germline V and J ends were trimmed by 0 bases and 6 bases, with 11 bases remaining between them. The CDR3 is 14 residues long.